Presented here are 22 T cell receptor beta chains from one specimen sequenced in a study of cytomegalovirus exposure and HLA in healthy donors (dated by TCRdb to the late 2010s). The library was built by means of the immunoSEQ multiplex PCR assay. For the multiplex PCR, a mixture combining 60 forward primers for TCR Vbeta segments and 13 reverse primers for TCR Jbeta segments was used. This immuneACCESS table, as held by TCRdb, lists in-frame sequences with V and J called but not all clones. Of the missing ones, under half trace to an unresolved V gene in checked studies; the others have no known cause. Here the sample has more than 95,000 clones; under 85% occur a single time. Approximately 3.7% of the sample comes from the top ten. Sample: PBMCs. These receptors came from a man aged 50-60 years in good health and CMV-seropositive.

Written as DNA, the CDR3 is TGTGCCTACAAGACCATGGGCAGTAGCTCCTACGAGCAGTACTTC. This gives the protein CAYKTMGSSSYEQYF. The chain has TRBV30 and TRBJ2-7; D remains ambiguous. CDR1 is GTSNPN and CDR2 is SVGIG in the germline V gene (reference sequence). The V end was cut by 7 bases, the J end by 0 bases, with 19 bases between. The CDR3 runs to 15 residues.

J is TRBJ1-2 and V is TRBV6-5; 7 nucleotides agree with TRBD1. CDR1 is MNHEY and CDR2 is SVGAGI in the germline V gene. J was trimmed by 6 bases and V by 5 bases; bases with no gene match: 12. CDR3 length equals 15 residues. CDR3 DNA: TGTGCCAGCAGTCGCCACGCCTCAGGGGGAAATGGCTACACCTTC. It encodes CASSRHASGGNGYTF.

This chain joins TRBV29-1 and TRBJ1-1, with a weak D call TRBD1 (6 bases). Trimming stripped 3 bases from V and 12 bases from J, with 17 bases between. The CDR3 contains 12 residues. Looked up from germline, CDR1 is SQVTM and CDR2 is ANQGSEA. CDR3 nucleotides: TGCAGCGTTGACCCACGAAACAGGGATCCTTTCTTT. Its translation: CSVDPRNRDPFF.

The rearrangement links TRBV30 to TRBJ2-7, with 7 bases fitting TRBD1. This CDR3 region has 11 residues. The trim removed 7 bases at V and 3 bases at J, leaving 3 bases unmatched. Germline loops: CDR1 GTSNPN, CDR2 SVGIG (reference sequence). CDR3 nucleotides: TGTGCCTTCCGGGACAGCTACGAGCAGTACTTC. Amino acids: CAFRDSYEQYF.

CDR3 DNA sequence: TGTGCCAGAAAGGCAGGGGGAAGGCCTTACGAGCAGTACTTC. As protein: CARKAGGRPYEQYF. The chain combines TRBV27 with TRBJ2-7; the match to TRBD1 covers 7 bases. Germline trimming cut 9 bases from V and 4 bases from J; bases unmatched to any gene: 12. This CDR3 spans 14 amino acids. CDR1 and CDR2 (germline): MNHEY, SMNVEV (reference sequence).

CDR3 coding DNA: TGTGCCACCAGCACCAACGGACTGAATGAGCAGTTCTTC. Translation: CATSTNGLNEQFF. This chain uses TRBV15 with TRBJ2-1; tentative D call: TRBD2 (5 bases). Per the germline V gene, CDR1 is LNHNV and CDR2 is YYDKDF (reference sequence). The CDR3 is made up of 13 amino acids. V was shortened by 4 bases and J by 7 bases, with 11 bases between the two germline ends.

This chain links TRBV5-8 with TRBJ2-1, with 14 bases matching TRBD2. This CDR3 has 19 residues. After removal of 0 bases from V and 4 bases from J, the junction contained 9 bases not matched to a gene. Per the germline V gene, CDR1 is SGHTS and CDR2 is YDEGEE. Here the CDR3 reads CASSLAIGTSGSHYNEQFF. For the CDR3, the DNA is TGTGCCAGCAGCTTGGCCATTGGGACTAGCGGGAGCCATTACAATGAGCAGTTCTTC. Drawing the rest from reference TRBV5-8 and TRBJ2-1, the complete variable domain is EAGVTQSPTHLIKTRGQQATLRCSPISGHTSVYWYQQALGLGLQFLLWYDEGEERNRGNFPPRFSGRQFPNYSSELNVNALELEDSALYLCASSLAIGTSGSHYNEQFFGPGTRLTVL.

V gene TRBV6-5 combines with J gene TRBJ2-7; weak D call: TRBD1 (6 bases). Trimming stripped 0 bases from V and 2 bases from J, with 14 bases between. This CDR3 has 16 residues. Germline lookup yields CDR1 MNHEY and CDR2 SVGAGI. DNA for the CDR3: TGTGCCAGCAGTTACTCGAACTGGGACAAAGCCTACGAGCAGTACTTC. It yields the protein CASSYSNWDKAYEQYF.

The V and J genes are TRBV25-1 and TRBJ2-1, with D possibly matching TRBD2 (6 bases). Germline V CDR1 and CDR2: MGHDK, SYGVNS. Trimming took off 2 bases at V and 4 bases at J, with 12 bases between the two ends. This CDR3 is built from 15 residues. The CDR3 nucleotides are TGTGCCAGCAGTGAAGCCTTAGCGGTATACAATGAGCAGTTCTTC. It is translated as CASSEALAVYNEQFF.

The V call is TRBV5-6, the J call TRBJ2-1; possibly TRBD1 for D (7 bases). CDR1 SGHDT and CDR2 YYEEEE come from the germline V gene. The CDR3 covers 9 residues. Trimming removed 10 bases at V and 12 bases at J, with 11 bases between. The CDR3 reads CAQGGRQFF. For the CDR3, the DNA is TGTGCCCAGGGGGGACGGCAGTTCTTC. Full variable domain (outside the CDR3, taken from reference TRBV5-6 and TRBJ2-1): DAGVTQSPTHLIKTRGQQVTLRCSPKSGHDTVSWYQQALGQGPQFIFQYYEEEERQRGNFPDRFSGHQFPNYSSELNVNALLLGDSALYLCAQGGRQFFGPGTRLTVL.

The CDR3 here is CASSGGPYNEQFF. The CDR3 DNA follows: TGTGCCAGCAGCGGAGGACCATACAATGAGCAGTTCTTC. The rearrangement joins TRBV14 to TRBJ2-1; perhaps TRBD2 as D (5 bases). V lost 5 bases and J lost 4, with 9 bases in between. Germline-derived CDR1 and CDR2 are SGHDN and FVKESK. The CDR3 sequence is 13 residues long.

This clone showed up just a few times. This CDR3 is CASNAGEVETQYF. The CDR3 DNA follows: TGTGCCAGCAACGCAGGGGAAGTAGAGACCCAGTACTTC. The chain links TRBV6-5 to TRBJ2-5; perhaps TRBD1 as D (6 bases). Trimming stripped 7 bases from V and 4 bases from J, with 13 bases between. The CDR3 is made up of 13 amino acids. Per germline, CDR1 MNHEY and CDR2 SVGAGI.

The rearrangement joins TRBV7-3 to TRBJ2-1; a weak D match, TRBD1 (7 bases). Germline V CDR1 and CDR2: SGHTA, FQGTGA. V dropped 2 bases and J dropped 6 bases, with 17 bases sitting between them. The CDR3 spans 16 residues. CDR3 sequence reads: CASSLGGGGGGNEQFF. CDR3 DNA sequence: TGTGCCAGCAGCTTAGGTGGAGGGGGCGGTGGCAATGAGCAGTTCTTC. Full variable domain (missing parts from reference TRBV7-3 and TRBJ2-1): GAGVSQTPSNKVTEKGKYVELRCDPISGHTALYWYRQSLGQGPEFLIYFQGTGAADDSGLPNDRFFAVRPEGSVSTLKIQRTERGDSAVYLCASSLGGGGGGNEQFFGPGTRLTVL.

The V call is TRBV6-1, the J call TRBJ1-1, with D hard to call. The CDR3 totals 14 residues. Germline CDR1 reads MNHNS; CDR2 reads SASEGT. V lost 5 bases to trimming and J lost 4 bases, with 14 bases between them. The CDR3 coding sequence is TGTGCCAGCAGTCTAAGCGAGGGTCCCACTGAAGCTTTCTTT. Amino acid sequence: CASSLSEGPTEAFF.

The CDR3: CAASGMGDTQYF. As DNA, the CDR3 is TGTGCGGCTAGCGGAATGGGAGATACGCAGTATTTT. The genes are TRBV21-1 and TRBJ2-3; TRBD2, as called in the table, went unchecked against the DNA. TRBV21-1 is designated a pseudogene. This CDR3 contains 12 residues.

This chain's CDR3 is CASSLEVLAGGGEQYF. The CDR3 DNA follows: TGTGCCAGCAGCTTAGAGGTGCTTGCGGGAGGTGGCGAGCAGTACTTC. J is TRBJ2-7 and V is TRBV11-2; 8 nucleotides match TRBD2. The germline V gene has CDR1 SGHAT and CDR2 FQNNGV. V shed 0 bases, J shed 6 bases, and the junction held 10 bases outside the gene matches. This CDR3 has 16 residues.

This chain uses TRBV9 with TRBJ2-2; D gene unclear. The CDR3 extends over 13 amino acids. Trimming pared 3 bases from V and 6 bases from J, leaving 9 bases between. Germline CDR1 reads SGDLS; CDR2 reads YYNGEE. The CDR3 sequence: CASSAGVPGELFF. Here the CDR3 DNA reads TGTGCCAGCAGCGCCGGTGTACCCGGGGAGCTGTTTTTT.

The count of this clone is one. V gene TRBV28 combines with J gene TRBJ2-7; D ambiguous. Deletions cut 3 bases from V and 2 bases from J, with 8 bases between. This CDR3 region has 13 residues. Germline CDR1 is MDHEN and CDR2 is SYDVKM. The CDR3, as DNA: TGTGCCAGCAGTTTGGGTAGCACCTACGAGCAGTACTTC. Translated, it gives CASSLGSTYEQYF.

The gene calls are TRBV13 and TRBJ2-1, with 10 bases identical to TRBD2. The germline V gene encodes CDR1 PRHDT and CDR2 FYEKMQ (reference sequence). This CDR3 has 18 residues. The V and J ends lost 5 bases and 3 bases, in that order; junction bases with no gene match: 13. The DNA for the CDR3 is TGTGCCAGCAGCCCCCAATTAACGGAGCGGGAGGGCTACAATGAGCAGTTCTTC. Amino acids: CASSPQLTEREGYNEQFF.

This rearrangement joins TRBV30 to TRBJ1-6; maybe TRBD1 (5 bases). In germline, CDR1 is GTSNPN, CDR2 SVGIG (reference sequence). With 0 bases removed from V and 4 bases from J, the gap between germline ends came to 7 bases. This CDR3 region has 14 residues. The CDR3 reads CAWSVDSYNSPLHF. For the CDR3, the DNA is TGTGCCTGGAGTGTTGACAGTTATAATTCACCCCTCCACTTT. Combining the CDR3 with reference TRBV30 and TRBJ1-6 gives the whole variable domain SQTIHQWPATLVQPVGSPLSLECTVEGTSNPNLYWYRQAAGRGLQLLFYSVGIGQISSEVPQNLSASRPQDRQFILSSKKLLLSDSGFYLCAWSVDSYNSPLHFGNGTRLTVT.

This clone was counted only a few times. The J gene is TRBJ2-1, the V gene TRBV11-3; the match to TRBD2 covers 9 bases. Germline CDR1 is SGHNT and CDR2 is YENEEA. The CDR3 consists of 14 residues. The J segment lost 5 bases and the V segment lost 4 bases, leaving 3 bases of the junction unmatched. CDR3 amino acids: CASSSSGTNNEQFF. CDR3 DNA: TGTGCCAGCAGCTCTAGCGGGACCAACAATGAGCAGTTCTTC.

This clone occurred a few times. The V gene is TRBV28, the J gene TRBJ2-1; D may be TRBD2 (6 bases). Germline assignment: CDR1 MDHEN and CDR2 SYDVKM. This CDR3 is 11 amino acids long. V was trimmed by 4 bases and J by 15 bases, leaving 13 bases between them. CDR3 bases: TGTGCCAGCAGTTCGGGACTCACGTGGTTCTTC. Translating it yields CASSSGLTWFF.